This T cell receptor (beta chain) was documented in a study of T cell responses to AZD1222 COVID-19 vaccine. Germline assignment: CDR1 SGHAT and CDR2 FQDESV (reference sequence). This CDR3 region has 13 residues. J was trimmed by 6 bases and V by 7 bases; bases with no gene match: 3. Clones were sequenced by immunoSEQ multiplex PCR, and TCRdb holds only the in-frame ones, with some missing. This table holds over 90,000 clones, about 86% found once. This clone has only one observation. This TCR came from an adult in good health. The sample was peripheral blood, taken on day 0 of AZD1222 vaccination. The gene calls are TRBV11-1 and TRBJ2-1; 10 positions match TRBD2. The CDR3, as DNA: TGTGCCAGCACAGCGGGAGGGCCCAATGAGCAGTTCTTC. This encodes CASTAGGPNEQFF.